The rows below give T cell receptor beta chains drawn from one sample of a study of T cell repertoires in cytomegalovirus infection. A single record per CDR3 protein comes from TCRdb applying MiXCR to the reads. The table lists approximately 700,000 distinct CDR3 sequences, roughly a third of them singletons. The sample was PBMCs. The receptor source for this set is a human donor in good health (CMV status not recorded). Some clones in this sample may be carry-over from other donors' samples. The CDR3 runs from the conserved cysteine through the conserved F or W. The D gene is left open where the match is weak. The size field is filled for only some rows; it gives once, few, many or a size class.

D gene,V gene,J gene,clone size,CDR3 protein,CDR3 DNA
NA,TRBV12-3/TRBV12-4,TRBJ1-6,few,CASSRHREGNSPLHF,TGTGCCAGCAGTCGGCACAGGGAGGGGAATTCACCCCTCCACTTT
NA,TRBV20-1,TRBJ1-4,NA,CSASNRKEKLFF,TGCAGTGCAAGTAACCGAAAAGAAAAACTGTTTTTT
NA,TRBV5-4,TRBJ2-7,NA,CASSRSGGSSYEQYF,TGTGCCAGCAGCCGATCCGGGGGTAGCTCCTACGAGCAGTACTTC
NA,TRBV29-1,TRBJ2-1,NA,CSVETRWSRSSYNEQFF,TGCAGCGTTGAAACTCGATGGTCCAGGAGCTCCTACAATGAGCAGTTCTTC
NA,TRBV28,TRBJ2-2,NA,CASILGRTGELFF,TGTGCCAGCATCCTCGGCAGAACCGGGGAGCTGTTTTTT
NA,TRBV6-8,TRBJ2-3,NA,CASSYSEGIRGGTDTQYF,TGTGCCAGCAGTTACTCGGAGGGTATACGTGGTGGCACAGATACGCAGTATTTT
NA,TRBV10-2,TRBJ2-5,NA,CASSESVPEGGRETQYF,TGCGCCAGCAGTGAGTCAGTACCGGAGGGGGGCCGAGAGACCCAGTACTTC
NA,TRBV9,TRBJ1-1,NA,CASSGEEVFF,TGTGCCAGCAGCGGGGAAGAGGTTTTCTTT
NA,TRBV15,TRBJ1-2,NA,CATKQGRMGIYGYTF,TGTGCCACCAAACAGGGACGGATGGGAATCTATGGCTACACCTTC
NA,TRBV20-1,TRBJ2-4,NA,CSARAPGHTQYF,TGCAGTGCTAGAGCCCCCGGGCACACTCAGTACTTC
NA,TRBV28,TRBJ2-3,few,CASSYAATQYF,TGTGCCAGCAGTTATGCGGCTACGCAGTATTTT
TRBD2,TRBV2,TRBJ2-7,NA,CASASGGPLYEQYF,TGTGCCAGCGCTAGCGGGGGTCCTCTATACGAGCAGTACTTC
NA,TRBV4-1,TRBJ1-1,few,CASSHTAGSSLNTEAFF,TGTGCCAGCAGCCACACGGCGGGTTCCTCCCTGAACACTGAAGCTTTCTTT
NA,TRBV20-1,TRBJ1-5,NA,CSARVQGSGNQPQHF,TGCAGTGCTAGAGTTCAGGGTTCTGGCAATCAGCCCCAGCATTTT
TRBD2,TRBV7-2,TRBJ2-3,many,CASSLGRKTSGGSQYF,TGTGCCAGCAGCTTGGGACGGAAAACTAGCGGGGGGTCGCAGTATTTT
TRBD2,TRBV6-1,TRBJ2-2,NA,CASSQAGGPAGELFF,TGTGCCAGCAGTCAAGCGGGAGGGCCTGCCGGGGAGCTGTTTTTT
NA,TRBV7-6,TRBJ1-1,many,CASSSPKPGRMNTEAFF,TGTGCCAGCAGCTCTCCTAAACCGGGACGGATGAACACTGAAGCTTTCTTT
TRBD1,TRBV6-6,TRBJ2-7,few,CAGPTGESTSLPSGEQYF,TGTGCCGGACCGACAGGGGAATCTACTAGCCTGCCGTCGGGGGAGCAGTACTTC
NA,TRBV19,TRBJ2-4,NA,CASSISSGSRQNIQYF,TGTGCCAGTAGTATCTCCTCCGGGAGTAGGCAAAACATTCAGTACTTC
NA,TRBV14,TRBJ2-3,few,CASSRAGRASTDTQYF,TGTGCCAGCAGCCGGGCCGGGCGGGCGAGCACAGATACGCAGTATTTT
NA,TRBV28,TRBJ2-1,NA,CASSLVGGPDREQFF,TGTGCCAGCAGTTTAGTCGGGGGACCGGACCGTGAGCAGTTCTTC
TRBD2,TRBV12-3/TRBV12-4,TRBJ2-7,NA,CASSPSQREGEQYF,TGTGCCAGCAGTCCCTCCCAGCGGGAAGGGGAGCAGTACTTC
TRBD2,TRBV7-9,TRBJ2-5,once,CASSETFSGGGSQETQYF,TGTGCCAGCAGCGAAACCTTCTCGGGCGGGGGGTCCCAAGAGACCCAGTACTTC
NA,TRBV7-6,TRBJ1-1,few,CASSPGGRAEAFF,TGTGCCAGCAGCCCCGGAGGAAGGGCTGAAGCTTTCTTT
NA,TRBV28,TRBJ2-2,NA,CASIPRGPGELFF,TGTGCCAGCATTCCCAGGGGCCCCGGGGAGCTGTTTTTT
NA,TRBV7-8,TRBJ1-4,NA,CASSSRYDSAEKLFF,TGTGCCAGCAGCTCCCGATACGACAGTGCCGAAAAACTGTTTTTT
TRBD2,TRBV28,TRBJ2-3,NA,CASRQLAGWGADTQYF,TGTGCCAGCAGACAACTAGCGGGGTGGGGGGCAGATACGCAGTATTTT
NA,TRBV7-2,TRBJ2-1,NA,CASSSRDLSYNEQFF,TGTGCCAGCAGCTCCAGGGACCTCTCCTACAATGAGCAGTTCTTC
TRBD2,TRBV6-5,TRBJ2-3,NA,CARSYRSSGGSTDTTYF,TGTGCCAGAAGTTACAGGTCTAGCGGGGGAAGCACAGATACGACGTATTTT
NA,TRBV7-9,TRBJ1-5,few,CASSSNGVDQPQHF,TGTGCCAGCAGCTCCAACGGGGTTGATCAGCCCCAGCATTTT
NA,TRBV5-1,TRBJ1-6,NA,CASSPGAGWGNSPLHF,TGCGCCAGCAGCCCCGGGGCCGGATGGGGCAATTCACCCCTCCACTTT
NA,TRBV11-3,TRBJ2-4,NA,CASSLDMRVDHSLAKNIQYF,TGTGCCAGCAGCTTAGATATGAGGGTCGACCATTCTCTAGCCAAAAACATTCAGTACTTC
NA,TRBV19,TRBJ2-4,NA,CASSMTDNIQYF,TGTGCCAGTAGTATGACAGACAACATTCAGTACTTC
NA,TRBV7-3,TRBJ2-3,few,CASSLKAGTPSQYF,TGTGCCAGCAGCTTAAAGGCCGGGACCCCATCGCAGTATTTT
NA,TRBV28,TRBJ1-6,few,CASSLIRGRGRYNSPLHF,TGTGCCAGCAGCCTTATTCGGGGCAGGGGCCGTTATAATTCACCCCTCCACTTT
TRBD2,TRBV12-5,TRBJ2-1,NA,CASGPWTSASGGEQFF,TGTGCTAGTGGTCCATGGACTAGCGCCTCTGGGGGTGAGCAGTTCTTC
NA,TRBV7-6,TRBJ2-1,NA,CASSLVGPSSYNEQFF,TGTGCCAGCAGCTTAGTCGGTCCGAGCTCCTACAATGAGCAGTTCTTC
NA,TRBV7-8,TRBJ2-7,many,CASSGKSHARVKTYEQYF,TGTGCCAGCAGCGGAAAAAGCCATGCCCGTGTAAAGACCTACGAGCAGTACTTC
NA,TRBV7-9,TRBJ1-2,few,CASSPPAHGYTF,TGTGCCAGCAGCCCTCCTGCGCATGGCTACACCTTC
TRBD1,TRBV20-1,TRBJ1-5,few,CSARHTGANQPQHF,TGCAGTGCCCGACACACAGGGGCGAATCAGCCCCAGCATTTT
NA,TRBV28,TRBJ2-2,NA,CASSFLDGAGELFF,TGTGCCAGCAGTTTTTTAGATGGCGCCGGGGAGCTGTTTTTT
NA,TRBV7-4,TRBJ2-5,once,CARSPRGGSKTQYF,TGTGCCAGAAGTCCGAGGGGGGGTTCAAAGACCCAGTACTTC
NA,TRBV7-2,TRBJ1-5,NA,CARSPGGGRNQPQHF,TGTGCCAGAAGTCCGGGTGGGGGTCGCAATCAGCCCCAGCATTTT
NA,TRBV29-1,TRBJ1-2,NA,CSGSQGVYGYTF,TGCAGCGGTTCCCAGGGAGTCTATGGCTACACCTTC
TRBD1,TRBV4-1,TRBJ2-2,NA,CASSPLTGITGELFF,TGCGCCAGCAGCCCTTTGACAGGGATCACCGGGGAGCTGTTTTTT
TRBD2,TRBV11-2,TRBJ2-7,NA,CASSTLAGLFKTYEQYF,TGTGCCAGCAGCACACTAGCGGGACTATTTAAGACCTACGAGCAGTACTTC
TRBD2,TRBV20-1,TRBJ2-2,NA,CSAPTSGGDTGELFF,TGCAGTGCTCCTACTAGCGGGGGGGACACCGGGGAGCTGTTTTTT
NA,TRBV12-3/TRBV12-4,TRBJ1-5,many,CASSQGRGIQPQHF,TGTGCCAGCAGCCAGGGGAGAGGAATTCAGCCCCAGCATTTT
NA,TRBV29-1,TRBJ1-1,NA,CSVKQANTEAFF,TGCAGCGTCAAACAAGCGAACACTGAAGCTTTCTTT
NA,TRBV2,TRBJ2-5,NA,CASSETANQETQYF,TGTGCCAGCAGTGAAACGGCGAACCAAGAGACCCAGTACTTC